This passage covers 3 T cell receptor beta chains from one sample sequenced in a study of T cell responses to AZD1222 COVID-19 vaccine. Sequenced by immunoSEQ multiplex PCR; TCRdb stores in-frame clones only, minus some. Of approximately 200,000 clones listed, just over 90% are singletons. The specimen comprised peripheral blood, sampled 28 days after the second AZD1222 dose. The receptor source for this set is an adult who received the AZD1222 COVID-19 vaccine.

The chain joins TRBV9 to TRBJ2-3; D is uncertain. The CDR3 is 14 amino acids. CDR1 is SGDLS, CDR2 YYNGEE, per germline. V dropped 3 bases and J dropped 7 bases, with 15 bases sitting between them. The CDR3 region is CASSASVRRNTQYF. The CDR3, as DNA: TGTGCCAGCAGCGCGAGCGTTCGGAGAAATACGCAGTATTTT.

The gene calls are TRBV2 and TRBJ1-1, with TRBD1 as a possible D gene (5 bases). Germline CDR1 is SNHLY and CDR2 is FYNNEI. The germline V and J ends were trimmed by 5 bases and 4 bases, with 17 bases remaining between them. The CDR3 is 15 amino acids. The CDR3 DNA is TGTGCCAGCAGTATACTTGGCGGGGGGGTCACTGAAGCTTTCTTT. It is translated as CASSILGGGVTEAFF.

The CDR3 DNA sequence: TGTGCCAGCAGCTGGGGGGAAAACTATGGCTACACCTTC. It specifies CASSWGENYGYTF. The chain employs TRBV7-9 and TRBJ1-2; tentatively, D is TRBD1 (5 bases). V lost 4 bases and J 2 bases, leaving 8 bases between the germline ends. The CDR3 consists of 13 residues. Germline lookup yields CDR1 SEHNR and CDR2 FQNEAQ (reference sequence). Complete variable domain (other parts from reference TRBV7-9 and TRBJ1-2): DTGVSQNPRHKITKRGQNVTFRCDPISEHNRLYWYRQTLGQGPEFLTYFQNEAQLEKSRLLSDRFSAERPKGSFSTLEIQRTEQGDSAMYLCASSWGENYGYTFGSGTRLTVV.